The 25 T cell receptor beta chains reported below all come from one sample, sequenced in a study of blood T cells in healthy people across ages. Together with a sample-barcoded 5' primer, a J-beta primer mix was included in a second PCR lasting about 6 to 11 cycles. TCRdb redid the calling of the 5' RACE reads with MiXCR, one entry per CDR3 protein. The repertoire has about 680,000 distinct CDR3 sequences, around 48% of them found once; the top ten carry around 32%. The sample taken for sequencing was blood. The receptor source for this set is a woman aged 60 to 75 in good health.

The V and J genes are TRBV20-1 and TRBJ2-1; TRBD2 matches 12 bases. The CDR3 is made up of 17 amino acids. The germline V gene encodes CDR1 DFQATT and CDR2 SNEGSKA (reference sequence). The V segment lost 3 bases and the J segment 0 bases; nucleotides outside the gene matches: 6. DNA for the CDR3: TGCAGTGCTAGTAGGCTAGCGGGAGGGCCCTCCTACAATGAGCAGTTCTTC. This encodes CSASRLAGGPSYNEQFF.

In this sample, this clonotype turned up a few times. The chain uses TRBV7-9 and TRBJ2-1; no reliable D call. Looked up from germline, CDR1 is SEHNR and CDR2 is FQNEAQ (reference sequence). CDR3 length: 12 residues. Trimming took 5 bases from V and 12 from J, leaving 14 bases between them. CDR3: CASSRPGVGQFF. The CDR3 nucleotides are TGTGCCAGCAGCCGCCCCGGTGTGGGGCAGTTCTTC.

V gene TRBV20-1 combines with J gene TRBJ2-5; D gene unclear. The length of the CDR3 is 12 residues. Per the germline V gene, CDR1 is DFQATT and CDR2 is SNEGSKA (reference sequence). V was clipped by 4 bases and J by 11 bases, with 17 bases between them. The CDR3 sequence: CSANRESDEQYF. The CDR3, as DNA: TGCAGTGCTAACAGAGAGAGCGATGAGCAGTACTTC.

The chain uses TRBV4-1 and TRBJ2-3; 8 bases fit TRBD2. Germline CDR1 is MGHRA and CDR2 is YSYEKL. V shed 0 bases and J 4 bases; nucleotides not matched to a gene: 3. The CDR3 has 15 amino acids. The CDR3 is CASSQETAGADTQYF. The CDR3 DNA is TGCGCCAGCAGCCAAGAAACAGCGGGGGCAGATACGCAGTATTTT.

As for this clonotype: One base away lies a much larger clone, so this may be a sequencing read error. V is TRBV27 and J is TRBJ2-1; D might be TRBD1 (6 bases). The CDR3 is 13 residues long. Per germline, CDR1 MNHEY and CDR2 SMNVEV (reference sequence). The CDR3 region is CVSSLGNGQSQFF. The CDR3 DNA reads as TGTGTCAGCAGTTTAGGGAATGGACAGTCCCAGTTCTTC.

J is TRBJ2-7 and V is TRBV7-6; 10 bases map to TRBD2. Germline V lookup: CDR1 SGHVS, CDR2 FNYEAQ. CDR3 length equals 15 residues. The V gene end was trimmed by 7 bases and the J gene end by 1 base; junction bases not matched to a gene: 7. CDR3 sequence: CASTSLAGPSYEQYF. CDR3 nucleotides: TGTGCCAGCACCTCACTAGCGGGGCCTTCCTACGAGCAGTACTTC.

A word on this clonotype: A much larger clone differs from this one at a single base, so this may be a read error. The chain carries TRBV7-2 and TRBJ2-7; D not resolved. The CDR3 has 11 residues. The V gene's germline CDR1 is SGHTA and CDR2 FQGNSA. Trimming took 3 bases from V and 6 from J, leaving 6 bases between them. The CDR3 DNA is TGTGCCAGCAGCTTGACCTTCGAGCAGTACTTC. Protein: CASSLTFEQYF.

The genes are TRBV27 and TRBJ2-3; no clear D. This CDR3 is 16 amino acids long. CDR1 and CDR2 (germline): MNHEY, SMNVEV (reference sequence). The germline V and J ends were trimmed by 6 bases and 2 bases, with 18 bases remaining between them. CDR3 nucleotide sequence: TGTGCCAGCAGGTTAGTGAGGCCCCAACCCACAGATACGCAGTATTTT. Translating gives CASRLVRPQPTDTQYF.

The genes are TRBV28 and TRBJ2-5; D is undetermined. Trimming removed 5 bases from V and 1 base from J, with 11 bases in between. This CDR3 comprises 14 residues. In germline, CDR1 is MDHEN, CDR2 SYDVKM. The DNA of the CDR3 is TGTGCCAGCAGTGTAAATTCCCGCCAAGAGACCCAGTACTTC. Amino acids: CASSVNSRQETQYF.

This chain joins TRBV3-1 and TRBJ1-2; D possibly corresponds to TRBD1 (5 bases). Germline loops: CDR1 LGHDT, CDR2 YNNKEL (reference sequence). The CDR3 has 13 amino acids. V lost 1 base, J lost 6 bases, and 9 bases lay in between. This chain's CDR3 is CASSQAEGDGYTF. CDR3 in DNA: TGTGCCAGCAGCCAAGCCGAAGGGGATGGCTACACCTTC.

Concerning this clonotype itself: The junction shows a germline mismatch at one end, possibly a read error. The chain employs TRBV5-1 and TRBJ2-7, with D perhaps TRBD2 (5 bases). The CDR3 contains 13 residues. CDR1 and CDR2 from the germline V gene are SGHRS and YFSETQ. DNA for the CDR3: TGCGCCGGCAGCTTTGTAGAGGGCTTCGAGCAGTACTTC. This gives the protein CAGSFVEGFEQYF. Based on the CDR3 plus reference TRBV5-1 and TRBJ2-7, the full variable domain is KAGVTQTPRYLIKTRGQQVTLSCSPISGHRSVSWYQQTPGQGLQFLFEYFSETQRNKGNFPGRFSGRQFSNSRSEMNVSTLELGDSALYLCAGSFVEGFEQYFGPGTRLTVT.

The DNA for the CDR3 is TGTGCCAGCACCCACCCGGGGAAACTATCCCCCAGGGACAGCGAGCAGTTCTTC. This translates into CASTHPGKLSPRDSEQFF. The gene calls are TRBV6-2 or TRBV6-3 and TRBJ2-1, with 7 bases matching TRBD1. The CDR3 covers 18 residues. The junction had 25 bases not matched to a gene; V was cut back by 7 bases and J by 10 bases. Germline V gene lookup returns CDR1 MNHEY and CDR2 SVGEGT.

V usage is TRBV5-1 and J usage is TRBJ1-4; tentative D call: TRBD1 (5 bases). The V gene's germline CDR1 is SGHRS and CDR2 YFSETQ. This CDR3 has 15 amino acids. V lost 0 bases, J lost 0 bases, and 6 bases lay in between. In DNA, the CDR3 is TGCGCCAGCAGCTTGGCAGGGTCAACTAATGAAAAACTGTTTTTT. Translated, it gives CASSLAGSTNEKLFF.

This clonotype was observed a handful of times. The chain employs TRBV29-1 and TRBJ2-3; 13 bases are a match to TRBD2. Germline V lookup: CDR1 SQVTM, CDR2 ANQGSEA. CDR3 size: 17 residues. Trimming at V came to 7 bases and at J to 4 bases, leaving 14 bases not matched to a gene. The CDR3 sequence is CSAKNNRLAGGADTQYF. CDR3 coding DNA: TGCAGCGCCAAAAACAACCGACTAGCGGGAGGCGCAGATACGCAGTATTTT.

In this sample, this clonotype turned up a few times. The CDR3 region has the DNA TGTGCCAGCAGCCAAGAGGGGGGCGCGCGGACCCAGTACTTC. Protein: CASSQEGGARTQYF. The chain carries TRBV4-2 and TRBJ2-7; D tentatively fits TRBD1 or TRBD2 (6 bases each). The assigned J gene may be wrong: the sequence end matches TRBJ2-5 better. Germline CDR1 is LGHNA and CDR2 is YNFKEQ. The CDR3 contains 14 residues.

The chain employs TRBV20-1 and TRBJ2-3, with a possible D match to TRBD2 (7 bases). The germline V and J ends were trimmed by 0 bases and 5 bases, with 12 bases remaining between them. Germline V lookup: CDR1 DFQATT, CDR2 SNEGSKA (reference sequence). The CDR3 totals 14 residues. CDR3 protein: CSARDVGGGDTQYF. The DNA for the CDR3 is TGCAGTGCTAGAGATGTAGGGGGGGGAGATACGCAGTATTTT.

This clonotype was counted only a few times. V gene TRBV29-1 combines with J gene TRBJ2-3; D gene unclear. V dropped 3 bases and J dropped 0 bases, with 10 bases sitting between them. The CDR3 is made up of 14 amino acids. Germline V gene lookup returns CDR1 SQVTM and CDR2 ANQGSEA. Here the CDR3 reads CSVDVDPSTDTQYF. The DNA of the CDR3 is TGCAGCGTTGACGTGGACCCCAGCACAGATACGCAGTATTTT.

This clonotype was detected many times. The CDR3: CASTLGSNYGYTF. The CDR3 nucleotides are TGTGCCAGCACCCTCGGGTCCAACTATGGCTACACCTTC. The chain couples TRBV28 to TRBJ1-2, with D unclear. V was trimmed by 7 bases and J by 2 bases, leaving 11 bases between them. Per the germline V gene, CDR1 is MDHEN and CDR2 is SYDVKM. The CDR3 covers 13 residues.

The genes are TRBV28 and TRBJ2-3, with 7 bases fitting TRBD2. Germline assignment: CDR1 MDHEN and CDR2 SYDVKM. The trim removed 10 bases at V and 3 bases at J, leaving 16 bases unmatched. The CDR3 sequence is 16 residues long. This CDR3 reads CATSPLGGSLTDTQYF. The CDR3 nucleotides read TGTGCCACCTCCCCCTTGGGCGGGAGTTTAACAGATACGCAGTATTTT.

In this sample, this clonotype turned up a few times. The chain recombines TRBV20-1 with TRBJ2-7; 9 bases agree with TRBD2. Per the germline V gene, CDR1 is DFQATT and CDR2 is SNEGSKA (reference sequence). The V gene end was trimmed by 3 bases and the J gene end by 2 bases; junction bases not matched to a gene: 11. The CDR3 spans 16 residues. CDR3 nucleotide sequence: TGCAGTGCTAGGGTGTATAGCGGGAGAAGGACCTACGAGCAGTACTTC. It translates to CSARVYSGRRTYEQYF.

This clonotype was found once. The chain uses TRBV21-1 and TRBJ1-2. TRBV21-1 is marked as a pseudogene. The CDR3 loop spans 14 amino acids. For the CDR3, the DNA is TGTGCCAGCAGCAATTGCAGGGCCGCCTATGGCTACACCTTC. Protein: CASSNCRAAYGYTF.

The rearrangement joins TRBV13 to TRBJ2-7; TRBD1 agrees at 8 bases. Germline V gene lookup returns CDR1 PRHDT and CDR2 FYEKMQ (reference sequence). With 1 base clipped from V and 7 bases from J, the junction kept 9 bases outside the gene matches. The length of the CDR3 is 15 residues. CDR3 sequence: CASSLVGQGAREQYF. Written as DNA, the CDR3 is TGTGCCAGCAGCTTAGTTGGGCAGGGGGCGCGAGAGCAGTACTTC.

This clonotype appeared a few times. The chain is built from TRBV7-3 and TRBJ2-1, with TRBD1 as a possible D gene (6 bases). CDR1 is SGHTA, CDR2 FQGTGA, per germline. The CDR3 extends over 15 amino acids. V lost 5 bases and J lost 4, with 15 bases in between. CDR3 sequence (DNA): TGTGCCAGCAGCGCACCCAGGGGCGATTACAATGAGCAGTTCTTC. Amino acids: CASSAPRGDYNEQFF.

There are many counts of this clonotype. The rearrangement uses TRBV7-8 and TRBJ2-4, with D possibly matching TRBD1 (5 bases). V lost 0 bases, J lost 12 bases, and 9 bases lay in between. CDR1 SGHVS and CDR2 FQNEAQ come from the germline V gene. The CDR3 consists of 12 residues. The CDR3 sequence: CASSLATANQYF. CDR3 sequence (DNA): TGTGCCAGCAGCTTAGCGACAGCTAATCAGTACTTC.

This clonotype has just a few counts. V and J are TRBV20-1 and TRBJ2-1, with D unclear. Trimming pared 7 bases from V and 8 bases from J, leaving 15 bases between. The CDR3 sequence is 12 residues long. Germline V gene lookup returns CDR1 DFQATT and CDR2 SNEGSKA (reference sequence). CDR3 region: CSVEGRKDEQFF. CDR3 nucleotide sequence: TGCAGTGTTGAAGGCCGCAAGGATGAGCAGTTCTTC.